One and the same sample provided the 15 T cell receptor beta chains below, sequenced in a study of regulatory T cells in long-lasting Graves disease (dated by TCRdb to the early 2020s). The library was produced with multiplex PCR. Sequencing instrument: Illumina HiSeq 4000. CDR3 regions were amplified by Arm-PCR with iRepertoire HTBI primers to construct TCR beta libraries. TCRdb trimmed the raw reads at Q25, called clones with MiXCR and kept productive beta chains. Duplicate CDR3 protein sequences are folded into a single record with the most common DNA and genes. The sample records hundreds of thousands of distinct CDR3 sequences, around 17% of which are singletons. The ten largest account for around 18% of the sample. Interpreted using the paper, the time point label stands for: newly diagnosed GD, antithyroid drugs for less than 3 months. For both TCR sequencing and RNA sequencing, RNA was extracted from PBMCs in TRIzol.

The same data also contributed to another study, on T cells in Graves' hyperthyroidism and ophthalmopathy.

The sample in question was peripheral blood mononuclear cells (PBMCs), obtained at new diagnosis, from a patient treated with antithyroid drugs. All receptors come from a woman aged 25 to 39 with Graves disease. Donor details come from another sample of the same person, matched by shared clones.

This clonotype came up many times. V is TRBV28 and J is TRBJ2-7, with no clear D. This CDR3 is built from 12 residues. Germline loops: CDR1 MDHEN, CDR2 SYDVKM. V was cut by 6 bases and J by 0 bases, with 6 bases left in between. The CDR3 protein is CASRGFSYEQYF. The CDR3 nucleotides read TGTGCCAGCAGGGGCTTCTCCTACGAGCAGTACTTC.

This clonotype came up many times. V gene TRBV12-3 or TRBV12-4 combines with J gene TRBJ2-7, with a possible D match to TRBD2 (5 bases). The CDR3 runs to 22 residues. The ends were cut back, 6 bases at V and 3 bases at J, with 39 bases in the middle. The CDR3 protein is CASSRGSGKDWAPKGNRYEQYF. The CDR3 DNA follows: TGTGCCAGCAGCCGCGGTTCGGGGAAGGATTGGGCGCCAAAAGGGAATCGCTACGAGCAGTACTTC.

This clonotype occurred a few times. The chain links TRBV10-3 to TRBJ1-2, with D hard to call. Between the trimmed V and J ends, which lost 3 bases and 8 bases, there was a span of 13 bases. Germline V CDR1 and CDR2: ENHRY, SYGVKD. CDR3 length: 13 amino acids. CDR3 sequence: CAISDLGSGGYTF. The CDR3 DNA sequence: TGTGCCATCAGTGACTTAGGGTCTGGAGGCTACACCTTC.

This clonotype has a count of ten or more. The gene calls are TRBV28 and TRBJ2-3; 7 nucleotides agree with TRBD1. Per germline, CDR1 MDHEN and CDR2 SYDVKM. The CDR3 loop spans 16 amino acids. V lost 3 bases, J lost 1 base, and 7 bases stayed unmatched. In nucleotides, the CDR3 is TGTGCCAGCAGTTTTTATGGAGACAGGGGCACAGATACGCAGTATTTT. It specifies CASSFYGDRGTDTQYF.

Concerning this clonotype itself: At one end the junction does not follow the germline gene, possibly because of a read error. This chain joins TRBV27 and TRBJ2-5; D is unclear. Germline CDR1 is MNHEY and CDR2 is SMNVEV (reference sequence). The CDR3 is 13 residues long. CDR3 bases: TGTGCCAGCAGTTTAGGGTCCTCAGAGATCCAGTACTTC. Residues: CASSLGSSEIQYF.

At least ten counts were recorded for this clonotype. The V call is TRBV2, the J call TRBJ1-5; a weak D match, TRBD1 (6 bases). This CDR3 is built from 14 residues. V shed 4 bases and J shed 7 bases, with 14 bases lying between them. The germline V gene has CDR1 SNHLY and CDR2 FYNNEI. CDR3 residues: CASSVQGLRQPQHF. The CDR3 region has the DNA TGTGCCAGCAGTGTCCAGGGGTTGCGGCAGCCCCAGCATTTT.

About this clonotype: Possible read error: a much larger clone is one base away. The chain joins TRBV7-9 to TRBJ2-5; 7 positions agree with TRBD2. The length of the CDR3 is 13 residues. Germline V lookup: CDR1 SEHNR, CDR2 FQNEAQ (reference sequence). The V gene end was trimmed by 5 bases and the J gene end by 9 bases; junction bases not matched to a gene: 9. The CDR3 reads CASSTLEREAQYF. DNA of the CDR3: TGTGCCAGCAGCACCCTAGAACGGGAGGCCCAGTACTTC. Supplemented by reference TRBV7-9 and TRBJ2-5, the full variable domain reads DTGVSQNPRHKITKRGQNVTFRCDPISEHNRLYWYRQTLGQGPEFLTYFQNEAQLEKSRLLSDRFSAERPKGSFSTLEIQRTEQGDSAMYLCASSTLEREAQYFGPGTRLLVL.

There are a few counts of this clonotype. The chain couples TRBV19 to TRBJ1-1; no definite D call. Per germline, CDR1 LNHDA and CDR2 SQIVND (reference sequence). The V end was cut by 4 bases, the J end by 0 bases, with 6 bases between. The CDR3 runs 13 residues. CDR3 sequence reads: CASSTTMNTEAFF. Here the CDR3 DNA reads TGTGCCAGTAGTACGACTATGAACACTGAAGCTTTCTTT.

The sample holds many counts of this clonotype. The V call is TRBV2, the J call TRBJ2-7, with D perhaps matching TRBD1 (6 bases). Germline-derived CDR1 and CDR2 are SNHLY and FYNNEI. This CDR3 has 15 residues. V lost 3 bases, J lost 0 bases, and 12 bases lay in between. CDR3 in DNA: TGTGCCAGCAGTGAGAACGGACAGAGCTCCTACGAGCAGTACTTC. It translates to CASSENGQSSYEQYF.

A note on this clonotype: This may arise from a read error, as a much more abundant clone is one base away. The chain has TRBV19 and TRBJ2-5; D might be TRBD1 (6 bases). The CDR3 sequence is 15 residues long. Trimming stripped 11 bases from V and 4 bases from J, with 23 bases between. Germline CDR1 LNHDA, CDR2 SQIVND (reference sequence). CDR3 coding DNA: TGTGCCGGTACCGGACGGATTCGGGACACAGAGACCCAGTACTTC. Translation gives CAGTGRIRDTETQYF.

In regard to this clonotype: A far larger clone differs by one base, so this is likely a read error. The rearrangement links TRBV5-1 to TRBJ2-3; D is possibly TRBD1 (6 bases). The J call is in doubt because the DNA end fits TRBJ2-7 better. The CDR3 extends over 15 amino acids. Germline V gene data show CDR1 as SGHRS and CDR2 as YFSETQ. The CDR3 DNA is TGTGCCAGCAGCTTGGGACCGGACAGCCGATTCCAGCAGTACTTC. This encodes CASSLGPDSRFQQYF.

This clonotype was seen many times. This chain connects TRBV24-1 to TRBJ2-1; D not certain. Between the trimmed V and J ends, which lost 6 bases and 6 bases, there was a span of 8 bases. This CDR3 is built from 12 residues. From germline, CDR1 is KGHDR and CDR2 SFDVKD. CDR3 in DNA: TGTGCCACCAGTCAACAGCCCAATGAGCAGTTCTTC. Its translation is CATSQQPNEQFF.

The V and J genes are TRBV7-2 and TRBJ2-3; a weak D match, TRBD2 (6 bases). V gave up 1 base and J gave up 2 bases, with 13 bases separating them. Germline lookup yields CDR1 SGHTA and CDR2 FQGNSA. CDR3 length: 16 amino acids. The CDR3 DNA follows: TGTGCCAGCAGCTTAGAAGTAGGGAGGTCCACAGATACGCAGTATTTT. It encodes CASSLEVGRSTDTQYF. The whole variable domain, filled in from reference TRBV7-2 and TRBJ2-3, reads GAGVSQSPSNKVTEKGKDVELRCDPISGHTALYWYRQSLGQGLEFLIYFQGNSAPDKSGLPSDRFSAERTGGSVSTLTIQRTQQEDSAVYLCASSLEVGRSTDTQYFGPGTRLTVL.

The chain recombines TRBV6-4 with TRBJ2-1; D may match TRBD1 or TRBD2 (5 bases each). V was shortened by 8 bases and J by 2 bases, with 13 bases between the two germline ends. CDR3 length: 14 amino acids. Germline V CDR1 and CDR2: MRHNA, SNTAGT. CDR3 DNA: TGTGCCAGCCCTAGGGACGGACCCTACAATGAGCAGTTCTTC. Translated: CASPRDGPYNEQFF.

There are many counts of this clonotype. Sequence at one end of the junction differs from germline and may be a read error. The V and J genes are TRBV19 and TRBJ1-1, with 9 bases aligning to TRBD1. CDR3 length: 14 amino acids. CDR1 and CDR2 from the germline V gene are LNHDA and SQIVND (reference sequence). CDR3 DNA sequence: TGCGCCAGCAGCCCGGACAGGGGGAACACTGAAGCTTTCTTT. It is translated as CASSPDRGNTEAFF.